These T cell receptor beta chains were read from a single sample in a study of OX40 agonist ivuxolimab in advanced cancers. The assay was immunoSEQ multiplex PCR, and TCRdb's table has in-frame clones only and misses some. This sample carries approximately 64,000 clones, roughly 80% of them seen once, and the ten largest clones take about 0.75%. The specimen comprised CD4+ or CD8+ T cells sorted from blood, sampled in a trial of the OX40 agonist ivuxolimab. These receptors were obtained from an adult with an advanced solid tumor such as melanoma, head and neck, liver or kidney cancer. Each CDR3 is given with its conserved first and last residue. D genes are given only for firm matches. Only some rows state a clone size, as once, few, many or a class for expanded clones.

size: .; J: TRBJ2-5; D: TRBD2; V: TRBV4-2; CDR3: CASSQKGAGGPRETQYF; DNA: TGTGCCAGCAGCCAAAAGGGGGCGGGAGGGCCGAGGGAGACCCAGTACTTC
size: .; J: TRBJ2-1; D: TRBD2; V: TRBV29-1; CDR3: CSVQIGLAGVGEQFF; DNA: TGCAGCGTGCAGATCGGACTAGCGGGAGTCGGTGAGCAGTTCTTC
size: .; J: TRBJ2-7; D: .; V: TRBV18; CDR3: CASSPGPGVYEQYF; DNA: TGTGCCAGCTCACCGGGACCGGGCGTATACGAGCAGTACTTC
size: .; J: TRBJ1-6; D: .; V: TRBV19; CDR3: CASSMALGSLHF; DNA: TGTGCCAGTAGCATGGCTCTGGGGTCCCTCCACTTT
size: .; J: TRBJ1-2; D: .; V: TRBV10-2; CDR3: CAIRREGGYTF; DNA: TGCGCCATCCGGAGGGAGGGTGGCTACACCTTC
size: .; J: TRBJ1-6; D: .; V: TRBV6-1; CDR3: CASRVQDRYNSPLHF; DNA: TGTGCCAGCAGAGTACAGGACCGGTATAATTCACCCCTCCACTTT
size: few; J: TRBJ1-1; D: .; V: TRBV5-1; CDR3: CASRPGQMNTEAFF; DNA: TGCGCCAGCAGGCCAGGGCAGATGAACACTGAAGCTTTCTTT
size: .; J: TRBJ2-3; D: TRBD2; V: TRBV4-1; CDR3: CASSLTVESGRATDTQYF; DNA: TGCGCCAGCAGCCTCACCGTCGAAAGCGGGAGGGCTACAGATACGCAGTATTTT
size: .; J: TRBJ1-1; D: .; V: TRBV10-3; CDR3: CAISESGANTEAFF; DNA: TGTGCCATCAGTGAGTCGGGGGCGAACACTGAAGCTTTCTTT
size: .; J: TRBJ1-5; D: TRBD1; V: TRBV7-9; CDR3: CASSKGTGTGGNQPQHF; DNA: TGTGCCAGCAGCAAGGGCACGGGGACAGGGGGAAATCAGCCCCAGCATTTT
size: .; J: TRBJ2-1; D: TRBD2; V: TRBV6-7; CDR3: CASSYLGEGYNEQFF; DNA: TGTGCCAGCAGTTATTTGGGGGAGGGATACAATGAGCAGTTCTTC
size: few; J: TRBJ2-7; D: .; V: TRBV7-6; CDR3: CASSLGVGQGSSYEQYF; DNA: TGTGCCAGCAGCTTAGGGGTGGGGCAGGGTTCTTCCTACGAGCAGTACTTC
size: .; J: TRBJ2-3; D: TRBD1; V: TRBV4-2; CDR3: CASSRDRDHTDTQYF; DNA: TGTGCCAGCAGCAGGGACAGGGACCACACAGATACGCAGTATTTT
size: .; J: TRBJ1-6; D: TRBD1; V: TRBV5-6; CDR3: CASSRREGTGNSPLHF; DNA: TGTGCCAGCAGCCGGCGAGAGGGGACAGGTAATTCACCCCTCCACTTT
size: .; J: TRBJ2-7; D: .; V: TRBV27; CDR3: CASSFFQPPLDEQYF; DNA: TGTGCCAGCAGTTTCTTCCAACCCCCCCTTGACGAGCAGTACTTC
size: .; J: TRBJ1-2; D: .; V: TRBV29-1; CDR3: CSVERQGILYGYTF; DNA: TGCAGCGTTGAAAGGCAGGGGATCCTATATGGCTACACCTTC
size: .; J: TRBJ2-2; D: TRBD2; V: TRBV5-1; CDR3: CASSPRRGGDTGELFF; DNA: TGCGCCAGCAGCCCCAGGCGGGGGGGCGATACCGGGGAGCTGTTTTTT
size: .; J: TRBJ2-1; D: TRBD1; V: TRBV9; CDR3: CASSVDPGQGVLNEQFF; DNA: TGTGCCAGCAGCGTAGACCCGGGACAGGGGGTTTTGAATGAGCAGTTCTTC
size: .; J: TRBJ1-5; D: .; V: TRBV6-1; CDR3: CATLLYSNQPQHF; DNA: TGTGCCACCTTGCTCTATAGCAATCAGCCCCAGCATTTT
size: .; J: TRBJ2-5; D: .; V: TRBV30; CDR3: CAWSTKETQYF; DNA: TGTGCCTGGAGTACTAAAGAGACCCAGTACTTC
size: .; J: TRBJ1-5; D: .; V: TRBV6-5; CDR3: CASSYTPGQPQHF; DNA: TGTGCCAGCAGTTACACCCCAGGGCAGCCCCAGCATTTT
size: once; J: TRBJ2-5; D: TRBD1; V: TRBV7-8; CDR3: CASSLDRRETQYF; DNA: TGTGCCAGCAGCCTGGACAGGCGAGAGACCCAGTACTTC
size: .; J: TRBJ2-3; D: .; V: TRBV7-2; CDR3: CASSLEDRSTDTQYF; DNA: TGTGCCAGCAGCTTAGAGGACAGAAGCACAGATACGCAGTATTTT
size: .; J: TRBJ2-5; D: .; V: TRBV7-2; CDR3: CASSRWLGETQYF; DNA: TGTGCCAGCAGCCGATGGTTGGGGGAGACCCAGTACTTC
size: .; J: TRBJ2-6; D: .; V: TRBV25-1; CDR3: CASRPSGANVLTF; DNA: TGTGCCAGCAGGCCTTCTGGGGCCAACGTCCTGACTTTC
size: .; J: TRBJ2-2; D: TRBD1; V: TRBV15; CDR3: CATSRDGTGPTGELFF; DNA: TGTGCCACCAGCAGAGATGGGACAGGCCCCACCGGGGAGCTGTTTTTT
size: .; J: TRBJ1-1; D: .; V: TRBV6-1; CDR3: CATRAGPEAFF; DNA: TGTGCCACCAGGGCGGGGCCCGAAGCTTTCTTT
size: .; J: TRBJ1-3; D: .; V: TRBV5-1; CDR3: CASSPDRLYGNTIYF; DNA: TGCGCCAGCAGCCCCGACAGGCTTTACGGAAACACCATATATTTT
size: once; J: TRBJ2-3; D: .; V: TRBV7-6; CDR3: CASGSRGDTDTQYF; DNA: TGTGCCAGCGGGTCGAGGGGGGACACAGATACGCAGTATTTT
size: .; J: TRBJ1-5; D: .; V: TRBV27; CDR3: CASSLLPGPLNYPQHF; DNA: TGTGCCAGCAGCTTACTTCCGGGCCCCCTGAATTATCCCCAGCATTTT